This TCR beta chain was observed in a study of CXCR3-negative and CXCR3-positive naive CD8 T cells. CD45RO-CCR7+CD27+CD95- marked naive CD8+ T cells. As concerns this clonotype: The antigen is unknown.

Study results and caveats: It was found that naive subsets had comparable surface CD5, and TCR strength was inferred from TRB CDR3 properties.

This CDR3 is 14 amino acids long. Germline V gives CDR1 MDHEN, CDR2 SYDVKM. TRB cDNA was prepared as libraries by UMI-labeled 5' RACE. TCRdb reprocessed the 5' RACE reads and stores each CDR3 protein as one record, lacking DNA. The sample totals fewer than 95,000 distinct CDR3 sequences. The rearrangement joins TRBV28 to TRBJ1-5; TCRdb outputs TRBD1, but without DNA this stays unchecked. This receptor was obtained from a human donor in good health. Some clones in this sample may be carry-over from other donors' samples. Sequenced sample: naive CXCR3- CD8+ T cells from blood. Subset: CD45RO-CCR7+CD27+CD95- naive CD8+ T cells lacking CXCR3 (TNR3-). CDR3 residues: CAISGTEFNQPQHF. The full variable domain, rest sourced from reference TRBV28 and TRBJ1-5, is DVKVTQSSRYLVKRTGEKVFLECVQDMDHENMFWYRQDPGLGLRLIYFSYDVKMKEKGDIPEGYSVSREKKERFSLILESASTNQTSMYLCAISGTEFNQPQHFGDGTRLSIL.